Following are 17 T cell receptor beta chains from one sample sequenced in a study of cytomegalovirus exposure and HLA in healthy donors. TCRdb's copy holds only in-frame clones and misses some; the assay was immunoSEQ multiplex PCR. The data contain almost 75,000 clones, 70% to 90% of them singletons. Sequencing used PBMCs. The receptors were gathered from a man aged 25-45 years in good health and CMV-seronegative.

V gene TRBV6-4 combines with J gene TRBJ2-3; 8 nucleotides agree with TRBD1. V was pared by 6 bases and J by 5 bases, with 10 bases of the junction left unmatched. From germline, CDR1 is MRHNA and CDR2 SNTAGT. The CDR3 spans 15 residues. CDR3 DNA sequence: TGTGCCAGCAGAGTCGGACAGGGAGCAGGAGATACGCAGTATTTT. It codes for CASRVGQGAGDTQYF.

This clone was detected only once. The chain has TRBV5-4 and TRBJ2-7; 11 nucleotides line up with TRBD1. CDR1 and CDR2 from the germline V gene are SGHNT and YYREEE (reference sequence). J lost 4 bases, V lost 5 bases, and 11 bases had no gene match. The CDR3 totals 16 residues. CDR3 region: CASSPSGTGGGYEQYV. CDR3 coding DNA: TGTGCCAGCAGTCCATCCGGGACAGGGGGTGGGTACGAGCAGTACGTC.

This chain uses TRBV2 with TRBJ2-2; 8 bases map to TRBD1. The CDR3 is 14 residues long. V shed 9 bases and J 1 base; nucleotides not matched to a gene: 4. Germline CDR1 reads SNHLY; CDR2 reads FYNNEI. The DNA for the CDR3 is TGTGCCAGTCGGGGACAGGTGAACACCGGGGAGCTGTTTTTT. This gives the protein CASRGQVNTGELFF.

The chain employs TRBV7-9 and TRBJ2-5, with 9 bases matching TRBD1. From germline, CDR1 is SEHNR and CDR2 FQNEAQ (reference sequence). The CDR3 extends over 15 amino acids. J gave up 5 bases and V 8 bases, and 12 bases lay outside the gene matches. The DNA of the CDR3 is TGTGCCAGCGGGGGACAGGGTTGGATCAAGGAGACCCAGTACTTC. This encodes CASGGQGWIKETQYF.

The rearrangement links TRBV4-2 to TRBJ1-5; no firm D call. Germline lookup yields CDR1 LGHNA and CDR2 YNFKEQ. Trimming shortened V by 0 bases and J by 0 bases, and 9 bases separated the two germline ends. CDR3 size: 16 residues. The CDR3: CASSQEQFNSNQPQHF. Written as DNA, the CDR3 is TGTGCCAGCAGCCAAGAACAGTTTAATAGCAATCAGCCCCAGCATTTT.

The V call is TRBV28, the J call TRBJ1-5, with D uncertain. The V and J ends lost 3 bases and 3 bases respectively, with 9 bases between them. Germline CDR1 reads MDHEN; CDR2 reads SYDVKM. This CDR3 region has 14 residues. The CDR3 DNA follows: TGTGCCAGCAGTTTCACGCTATACAATCAGCCCCAGCATTTT. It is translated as CASSFTLYNQPQHF.

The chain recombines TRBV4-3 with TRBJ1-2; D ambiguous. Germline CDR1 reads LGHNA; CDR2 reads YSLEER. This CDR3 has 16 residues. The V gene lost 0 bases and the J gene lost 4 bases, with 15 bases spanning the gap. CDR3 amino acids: CASSQDAGSIGYGYTF. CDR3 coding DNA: TGCGCCAGCAGCCAAGATGCTGGGAGTATAGGCTATGGCTACACCTTC.

The CDR3 protein is CASTQQRGSGVSPLHF. CDR3 bases: TGTGCCAGCACCCAGCAACGCGGTTCGGGGGTTTCACCCCTCCACTTT. The chain links TRBV18 to TRBJ1-6, with TRBD1 as a possible D gene (5 bases). Germline lookup yields CDR1 KGHSH and CDR2 LQKENI. This CDR3 is built from 16 residues. Trimming took 8 bases from V and 9 from J, leaving 23 bases between them.

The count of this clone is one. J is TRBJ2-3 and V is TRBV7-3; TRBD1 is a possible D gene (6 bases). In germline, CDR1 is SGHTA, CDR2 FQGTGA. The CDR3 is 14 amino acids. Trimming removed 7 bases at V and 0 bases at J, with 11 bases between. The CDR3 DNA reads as TGTGCCAGCAAGAAGGACAGAAGCACAGATACGCAGTATTTT. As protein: CASKKDRSTDTQYF.

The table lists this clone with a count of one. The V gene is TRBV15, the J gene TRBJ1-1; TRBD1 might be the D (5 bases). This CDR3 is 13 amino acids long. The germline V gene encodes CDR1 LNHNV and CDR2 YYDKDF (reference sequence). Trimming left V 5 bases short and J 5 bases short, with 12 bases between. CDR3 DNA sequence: TGTGCCACCAGCTGGGGGGGGTGGACTGAAGCTTTCTTT. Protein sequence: CATSWGGWTEAFF.

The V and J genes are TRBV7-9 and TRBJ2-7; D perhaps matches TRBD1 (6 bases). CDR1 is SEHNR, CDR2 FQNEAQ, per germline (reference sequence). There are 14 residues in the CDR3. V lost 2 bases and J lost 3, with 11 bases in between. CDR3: CASSLQGNNYEQYF. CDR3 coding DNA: TGTGCCAGCAGCTTACAGGGGAACAACTACGAGCAGTACTTC.

The DNA of the CDR3 is TGTGCCAGCTCACCTTGGGGGGAAGAGACCCAGTACTTC. Encoded protein: CASSPWGEETQYF. V is TRBV18 and J is TRBJ2-5; D perhaps matches TRBD2 (6 bases). Germline V gene data show CDR1 as KGHSH and CDR2 as LQKENI. This CDR3 has 13 residues. V lost 3 bases to trimming and J lost 3 bases, with 8 bases between them.

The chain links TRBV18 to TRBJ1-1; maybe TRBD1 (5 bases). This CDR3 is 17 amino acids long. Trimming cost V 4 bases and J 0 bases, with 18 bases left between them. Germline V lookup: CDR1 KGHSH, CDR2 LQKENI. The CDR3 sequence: CASSRVPFGGVNTEAFF. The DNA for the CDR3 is TGTGCCAGCTCACGGGTGCCCTTTGGGGGGGTGAACACTGAAGCTTTCTTT.

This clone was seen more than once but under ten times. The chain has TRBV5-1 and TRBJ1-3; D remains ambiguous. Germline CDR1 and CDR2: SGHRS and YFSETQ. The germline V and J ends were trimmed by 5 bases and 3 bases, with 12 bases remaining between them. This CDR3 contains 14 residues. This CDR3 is CASRALEDGNTIYF. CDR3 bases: TGCGCCAGCAGGGCTCTTGAGGATGGAAACACCATATATTTT.

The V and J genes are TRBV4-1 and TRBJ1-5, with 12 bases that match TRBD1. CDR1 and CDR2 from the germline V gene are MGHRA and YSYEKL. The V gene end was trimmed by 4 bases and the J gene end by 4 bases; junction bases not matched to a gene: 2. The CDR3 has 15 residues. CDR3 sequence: CASSRDRGRNQPQHF. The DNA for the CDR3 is TGCGCCAGCAGCCGGGACAGGGGGCGAAATCAGCCCCAGCATTTT.

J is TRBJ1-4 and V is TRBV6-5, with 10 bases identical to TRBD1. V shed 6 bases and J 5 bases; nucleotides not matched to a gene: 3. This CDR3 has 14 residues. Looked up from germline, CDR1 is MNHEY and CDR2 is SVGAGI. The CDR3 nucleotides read TGTGCCAGCAGCCAGGACAGGGGGAATGAAAAACTGTTTTTT. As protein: CASSQDRGNEKLFF.

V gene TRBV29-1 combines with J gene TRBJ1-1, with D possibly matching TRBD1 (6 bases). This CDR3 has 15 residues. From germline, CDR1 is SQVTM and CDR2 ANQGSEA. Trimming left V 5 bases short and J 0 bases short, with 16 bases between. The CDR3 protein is CSVTSWDTMNTEAFF. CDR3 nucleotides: TGCAGCGTTACCTCCTGGGACACCATGAACACTGAAGCTTTCTTT.